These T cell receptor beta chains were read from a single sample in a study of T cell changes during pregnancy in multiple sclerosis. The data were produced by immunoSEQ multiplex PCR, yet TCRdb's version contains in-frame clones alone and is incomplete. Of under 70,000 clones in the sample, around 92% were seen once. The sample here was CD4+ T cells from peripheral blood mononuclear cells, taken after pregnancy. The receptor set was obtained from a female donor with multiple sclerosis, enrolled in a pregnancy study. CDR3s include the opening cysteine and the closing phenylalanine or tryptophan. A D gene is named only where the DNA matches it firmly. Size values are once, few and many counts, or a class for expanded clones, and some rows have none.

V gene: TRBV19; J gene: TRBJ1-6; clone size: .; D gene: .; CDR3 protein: CASSPRLRYNSPLHF; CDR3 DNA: TGTGCCAGTAGTCCCAGACTTCGCTATAATTCACCCCTCCACTTT
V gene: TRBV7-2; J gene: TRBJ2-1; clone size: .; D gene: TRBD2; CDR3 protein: CASSSSPGLGNEQFF; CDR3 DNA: TGTGCCAGCAGCTCTTCTCCTGGACTAGGCAATGAGCAGTTCTTC
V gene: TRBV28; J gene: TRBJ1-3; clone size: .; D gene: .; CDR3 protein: CASSLTGSGNTIYF; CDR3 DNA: TGTGCCAGCAGTTTAACTGGCTCTGGAAACACCATATATTTT
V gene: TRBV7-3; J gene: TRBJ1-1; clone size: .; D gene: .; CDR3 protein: CASSPMGGNTEAFF; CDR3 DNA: TGTGCCAGCAGCCCTATGGGGGGGAACACTGAAGCTTTCTTT
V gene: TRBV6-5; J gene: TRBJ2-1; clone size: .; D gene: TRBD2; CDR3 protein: CASSPGLAYNEQFF; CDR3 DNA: TGTGCCAGCAGTCCGGGACTAGCGTACAATGAGCAGTTCTTC
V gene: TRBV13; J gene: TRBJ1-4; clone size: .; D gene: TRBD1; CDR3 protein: CASSLKYYSWDRGNEKLFF; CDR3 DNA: TGTGCCAGCAGCTTAAAGTATTATTCTTGGGACAGGGGTAATGAAAAACTGTTTTTT
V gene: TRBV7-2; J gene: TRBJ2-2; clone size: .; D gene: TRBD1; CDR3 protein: CASRRTGDTGELFF; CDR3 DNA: TGTGCCAGCAGAAGGACAGGGGACACCGGGGAGCTGTTTTTT
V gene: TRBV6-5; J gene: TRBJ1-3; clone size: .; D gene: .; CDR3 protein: CASSSPGRSDTIYF; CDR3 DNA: TGTGCCAGCAGTTCCCCGGGAAGGTCAGACACCATATATTTT
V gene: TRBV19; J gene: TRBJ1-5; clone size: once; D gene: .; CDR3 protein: CASSPGAGRGYSNQPQHF; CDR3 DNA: TGTGCCAGTAGTCCTGGGGCAGGGAGGGGATATAGCAATCAGCCCCAGCATTTT
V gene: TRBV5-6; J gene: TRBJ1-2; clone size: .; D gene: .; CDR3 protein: CASSLGGRGLNYGYTF; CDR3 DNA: TGTGCCAGCAGCTTGGGAGGGCGGGGATTAAACTATGGCTACACCTTC
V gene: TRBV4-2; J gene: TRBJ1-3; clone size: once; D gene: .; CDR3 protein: CASSSLGRGFAGNTIYF; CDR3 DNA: TGTGCCAGCAGCTCGCTGGGTAGGGGCTTTGCTGGAAACACCATATATTTT
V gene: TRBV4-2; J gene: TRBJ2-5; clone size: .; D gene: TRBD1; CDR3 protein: CASSQGDSQETQYF; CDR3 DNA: TGTGCCAGCAGCCAAGGGGACAGCCAAGAGACCCAGTACTTC
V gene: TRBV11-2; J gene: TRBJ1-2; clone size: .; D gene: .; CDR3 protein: CASSLAPGYGYTF; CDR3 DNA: TGTGCCAGCAGCTTAGCCCCAGGCTATGGCTACACCTTC
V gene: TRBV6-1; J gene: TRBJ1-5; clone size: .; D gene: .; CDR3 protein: CASSGGGSNQPQHF; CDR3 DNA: TGTGCCAGCAGTGGGGGAGGGAGCAATCAGCCCCAGCATTTT
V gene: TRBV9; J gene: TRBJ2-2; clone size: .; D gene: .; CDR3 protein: CASSVYPTPNTGELFF; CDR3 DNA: TGTGCCAGCAGCGTTTACCCTACCCCGAACACCGGGGAGCTGTTTTTT
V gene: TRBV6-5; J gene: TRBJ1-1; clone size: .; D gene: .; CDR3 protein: CASSPAENTEAFF; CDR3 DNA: TGTGCCAGCAGTCCTGCAGAGAACACTGAAGCTTTCTTT
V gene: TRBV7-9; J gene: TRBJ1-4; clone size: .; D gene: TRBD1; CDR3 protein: CASSLRQGNEKLFF; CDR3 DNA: TGTGCCAGCAGCTTACGACAGGGAAATGAAAAACTGTTTTTT
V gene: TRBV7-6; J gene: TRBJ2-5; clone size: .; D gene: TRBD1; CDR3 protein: CASSSTGGRETQYF; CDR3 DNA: TGTGCCAGCAGCTCCACAGGGGGCAGGGAGACCCAGTACTTC
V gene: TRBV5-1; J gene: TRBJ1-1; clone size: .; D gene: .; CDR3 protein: CASTQGPAMNTEAFF; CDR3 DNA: TGCGCCAGCACCCAGGGGCCGGCTATGAACACTGAAGCTTTCTTT
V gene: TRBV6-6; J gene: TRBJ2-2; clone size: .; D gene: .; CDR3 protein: CASRRRDPQPGELFF; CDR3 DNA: TGTGCCAGCAGACGGAGGGACCCACAGCCCGGGGAGCTGTTTTTT
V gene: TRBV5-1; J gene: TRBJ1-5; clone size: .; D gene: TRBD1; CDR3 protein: CASSLSGQGNQPQHF; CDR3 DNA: TGCGCCAGCAGCTTGTCAGGACAGGGGAACCAGCCCCAGCATTTT
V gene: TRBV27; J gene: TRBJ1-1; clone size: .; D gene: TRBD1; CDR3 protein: CASRDRAWTEAFF; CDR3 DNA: TGTGCCAGCAGAGACAGGGCATGGACTGAAGCTTTCTTT
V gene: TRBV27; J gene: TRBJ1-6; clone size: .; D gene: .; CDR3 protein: CASSHLTGINSPLHF; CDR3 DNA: TGTGCCAGCAGTCACCTGACAGGAATTAATTCACCCCTCCACTTT
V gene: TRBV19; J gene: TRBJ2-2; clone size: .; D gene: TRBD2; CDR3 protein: CASTQTSGASGELFF; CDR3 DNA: TGTGCCAGTACCCAGACTAGCGGGGCTTCGGGGGAGCTGTTTTTT
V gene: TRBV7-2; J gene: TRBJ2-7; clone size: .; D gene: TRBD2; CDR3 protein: CASSFKRGVEQYF; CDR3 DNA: TGTGCCAGCAGCTTTAAGCGGGGAGTCGAGCAGTACTTC
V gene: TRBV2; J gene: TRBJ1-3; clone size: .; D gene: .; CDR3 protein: CASSVGAGRGSGNTIYF; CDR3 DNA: TGTGCCAGCAGTGTAGGCGCGGGGCGAGGGTCTGGAAACACCATATATTTT
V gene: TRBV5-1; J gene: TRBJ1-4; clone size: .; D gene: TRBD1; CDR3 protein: CASSFTGGGNEKLFF; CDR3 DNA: TGCGCCAGCAGCTTTACAGGGGGAGGTAATGAAAAACTGTTTTTT
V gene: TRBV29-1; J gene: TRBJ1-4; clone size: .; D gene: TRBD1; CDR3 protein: CSALGQGGEKLFF; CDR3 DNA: TGCAGCGCCCTGGGACAGGGGGGTGAAAAACTGTTTTTT
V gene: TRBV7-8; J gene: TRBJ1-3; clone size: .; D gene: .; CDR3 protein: CASSPVPFSGNTIYF; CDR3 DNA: TGTGCCAGCAGTCCCGTTCCTTTCTCTGGAAACACCATATATTTT
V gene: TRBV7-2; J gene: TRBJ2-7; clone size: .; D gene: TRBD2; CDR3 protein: CASSSDLRGGADEQYF; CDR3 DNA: TGTGCCAGCAGCTCCGATCTTCGGGGAGGGGCGGACGAGCAGTACTTC
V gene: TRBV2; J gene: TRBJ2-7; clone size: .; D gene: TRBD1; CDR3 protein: CASRRTGTAYEQYF; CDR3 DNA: TGTGCCAGCAGGCGGACAGGCACTGCCTACGAGCAGTACTTC
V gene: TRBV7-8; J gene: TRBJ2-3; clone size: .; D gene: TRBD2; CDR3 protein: CASSLAERGGLDTQYF; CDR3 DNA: TGTGCCAGCAGCTTAGCTGAGCGGGGGGGCCTAGATACGCAGTATTTT
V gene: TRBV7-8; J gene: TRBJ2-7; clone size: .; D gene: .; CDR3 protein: CASSLAPRVGEQYF; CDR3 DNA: TGTGCCAGCAGCTTAGCGCCCAGGGTAGGCGAGCAGTACTTC
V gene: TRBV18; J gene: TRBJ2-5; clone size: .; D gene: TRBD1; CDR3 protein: CASSPSTGTGGPETQYF; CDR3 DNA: TGTGCCAGCTCACCTAGCACCGGGACAGGGGGCCCAGAGACCCAGTACTTC
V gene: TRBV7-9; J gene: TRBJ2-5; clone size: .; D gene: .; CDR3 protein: CASSLALGQETQYF; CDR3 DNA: TGTGCCAGCAGCTTAGCTCTCGGCCAAGAGACCCAGTACTTC
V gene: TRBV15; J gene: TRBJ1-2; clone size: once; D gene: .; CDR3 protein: CATSRLRTALINYGYTF; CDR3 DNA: TGTGCCACCAGCAGGCTCCGGACAGCTCTTATTAACTATGGCTACACCTTC
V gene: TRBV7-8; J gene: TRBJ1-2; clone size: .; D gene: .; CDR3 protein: CASSLVGDRTGYTF; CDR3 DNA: TGTGCCAGCAGCTTAGTGGGAGACAGGACGGGCTACACCTTC
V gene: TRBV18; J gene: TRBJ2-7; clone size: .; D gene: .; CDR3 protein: CASSPLYEQYF; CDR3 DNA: TGTGCCAGCTCACCTCTGTACGAGCAGTACTTC
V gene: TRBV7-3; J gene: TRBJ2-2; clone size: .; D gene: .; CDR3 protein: CASSLTRDTGELFF; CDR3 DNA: TGTGCCAGCAGCTTAACGAGGGACACCGGGGAGCTGTTTTTT
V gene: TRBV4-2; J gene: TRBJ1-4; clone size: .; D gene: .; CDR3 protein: CASSQDPRRRDEKLFF; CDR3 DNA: TGTGCCAGCAGCCAAGATCCCCGACGGAGGGATGAAAAACTGTTTTTT
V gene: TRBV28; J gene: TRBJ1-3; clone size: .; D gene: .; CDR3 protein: CASSFRGTGNTIYF; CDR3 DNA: TGTGCCAGCAGTTTCCGGGGGACTGGAAACACCATATATTTT
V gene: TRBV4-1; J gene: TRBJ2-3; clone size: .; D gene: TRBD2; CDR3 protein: CASSQPIAGKRTDTQYF; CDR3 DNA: TGCGCCAGCAGCCAACCCATAGCGGGGAAAAGGACAGATACGCAGTATTTT
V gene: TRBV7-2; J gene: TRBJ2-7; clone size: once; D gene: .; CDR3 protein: CASSLGQVVLREEQYF; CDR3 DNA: TGTGCCAGCAGCTTAGGGCAGGTGGTCCTTAGGGAGGAGCAGTACTTC
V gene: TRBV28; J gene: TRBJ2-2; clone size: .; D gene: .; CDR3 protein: CASSLAPSGTGELFF; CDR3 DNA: TGTGCCAGCAGTTTAGCTCCGTCAGGTACCGGGGAGCTGTTTTTT
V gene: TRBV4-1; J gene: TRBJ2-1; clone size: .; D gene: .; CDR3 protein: CASSPTQLYDEQFF; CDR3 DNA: TGCGCCAGCAGCCCCACCCAACTCTATGATGAGCAGTTCTTC
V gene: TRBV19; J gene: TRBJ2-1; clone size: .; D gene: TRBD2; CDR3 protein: CASSRGLAGSSYNEQFF; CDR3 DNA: TGTGCCAGTAGTAGGGGACTAGCGGGGAGCTCCTACAATGAGCAGTTCTTC
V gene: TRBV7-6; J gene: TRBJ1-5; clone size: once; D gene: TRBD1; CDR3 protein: CASSPKDRLPNQPQHF; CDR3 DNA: TGTGCCAGCAGCCCGAAGGACAGGTTGCCTAATCAGCCCCAGCATTTT
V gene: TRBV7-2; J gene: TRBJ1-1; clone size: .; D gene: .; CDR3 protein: CASSAGRNGGTEAFF; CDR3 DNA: TGTGCCAGCAGCGCCGGACGGAACGGGGGCACTGAAGCTTTCTTT
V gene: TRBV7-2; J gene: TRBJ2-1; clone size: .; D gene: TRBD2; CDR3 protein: CASKVQSGGAPEQFF; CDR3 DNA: TGTGCCAGCAAAGTGCAAAGCGGGGGGGCCCCTGAGCAGTTCTTC
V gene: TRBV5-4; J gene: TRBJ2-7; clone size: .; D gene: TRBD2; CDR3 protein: CASSLGLANYEQYF; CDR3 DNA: TGTGCCAGCAGCTTGGGACTAGCGAACTACGAGCAGTACTTC
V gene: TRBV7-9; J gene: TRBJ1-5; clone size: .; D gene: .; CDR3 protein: CASSLGRTGNNQPQHF; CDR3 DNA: TGTGCCAGCAGCTTAGGTCGGACGGGGAACAATCAGCCCCAGCATTTT
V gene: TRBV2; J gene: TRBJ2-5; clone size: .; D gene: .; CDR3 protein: CASTRGRGETQYF; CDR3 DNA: TGTGCCAGCACACGAGGGAGAGGAGAGACCCAGTACTTC
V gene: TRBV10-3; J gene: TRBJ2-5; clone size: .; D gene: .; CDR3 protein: CAISESPRGQETQYF; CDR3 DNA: TGTGCCATCAGTGAGTCCCCCAGGGGTCAAGAGACCCAGTACTTC
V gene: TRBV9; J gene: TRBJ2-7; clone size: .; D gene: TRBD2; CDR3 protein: CASSVSGGVYEQYF; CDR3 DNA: TGTGCCAGCAGCGTTAGCGGGGGCGTCTACGAGCAGTACTTC
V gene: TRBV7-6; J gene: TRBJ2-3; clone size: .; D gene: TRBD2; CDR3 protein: CASSFSSGVDTQYF; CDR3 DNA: TGTGCCAGCAGCTTTTCTAGCGGGGTAGATACGCAGTATTTT